Shown below are 14 T cell receptor beta chains from a single sample sequenced in a study of T cells in women clearing cervical HPV infection. Assay: immunoSEQ multiplex PCR; the TCRdb copy retains only in-frame clones and omits some. This sample contains about 37,000 clones. Material for sequencing was blood buffy coat. The receptors were gathered from a woman aged 18 to 75 with a cervical HPV16 infection that either progressed to CIN3+ or cleared (not recorded which).

A note on this clone: The read ends 3 residues early relative to the CDR3; the germline J gene fills the gap. V and J are TRBV7-2 and TRBJ2-2; no reliable D call. The V and J ends lost 6 bases and 4 bases respectively, with 9 bases between them. CDR1 and CDR2 from the germline V gene are SGHTA and FQGNSA. CDR3 length: 13 amino acids. The sequenced CDR3 bases are TGTGCCAGCAGTTCACCTACCACCGGGGAG. This translates into CASSSPTTGE. The complete CDR3 protein is CASSSPTTGELFF.

On this clone itself: The read ends 3 residues early relative to the CDR3; the germline J gene fills the gap. This rearrangement joins TRBV7-2 to TRBJ2-7, with TRBD2 identical over 8 bases. The germline gives CDR1 SGHTA, CDR2 FQGNSA. V gave up 6 bases and J gave up 6 bases; unmatched junction bases: 13. This CDR3 is 15 amino acids long. Partial CDR3 DNA: TGTGCCAGCAGTCCGGGACTAGGAGTTCCAAGCGAG. This codes for CASSPGLGVPSE. The whole CDR3 sequence is CASSPGLGVPSEQYF.

About this clone itself: The read halts 3 residues ahead of the CDR3 end, with the missing end drawn from the germline J gene. The chain joins TRBV30 to TRBJ2-2; D possibly corresponds to TRBD1 (5 bases). Germline V gives CDR1 GTSNPN, CDR2 SVGIG (reference sequence). The CDR3 contains 15 residues. CDR3 amino acids: CAWSQYSSGANVLFF. The covered CDR3 bases are TGTGCCTGGAGTCAGTACTCCTCTGGGGCCAACGTG.

In the case of this clone: The read ends 3 residues early relative to the CDR3; the germline J gene fills the gap. The rearrangement joins TRBV19 to TRBJ1-4; possible D gene TRBD1, 5 bases. Trimming took 5 bases from V and 0 from J, leaving 10 bases between them. This CDR3 contains 15 residues. The germline V gene encodes CDR1 LNHDA and CDR2 SQIVND (reference sequence). The CDR3 sequence is CASSGQGATNEKLFF. The CDR3 bases that were read are TGTGCCAGTAGTGGGCAGGGAGCAACTAATGAAAAA.

In the case of this clone: With the read ending 3 residues before the CDR3 end, the germline J gene is used to fill in that end. The gene calls are TRBV19 and TRBJ2-5; the match to TRBD2 covers 9 bases. Trimming took 6 bases from V and 5 from J; bases not matched to a gene: 7. Germline lookup yields CDR1 LNHDA and CDR2 SQIVND (reference sequence). The CDR3 runs 14 residues. CDR3: CASRPAGGGETQYF. The part of the CDR3 DNA that was read is TGTGCCAGTAGGCCAGCGGGGGGAGGGGAGACC.

As to this clone: Coverage ceases 3 residues before the CDR3 finishes, and the germline J gene fills in the end. V gene TRBV19 combines with J gene TRBJ1-5, with D unresolved. Germline loops: CDR1 LNHDA, CDR2 SQIVND (reference sequence). V lost 3 bases and J 5 bases, leaving 8 bases between the germline ends. The CDR3 totals 13 residues. The CDR3 sequence: CASSIGRDQPQHF. The sequenced CDR3 bases are TGTGCCAGTAGTATCGGTAGGGATCAGCCC.

Concerning this clone: Coverage ceases 3 residues before the CDR3 finishes, and the germline J gene fills in the end. The chain combines TRBV10-3 with TRBJ2-5; 7 bases align to TRBD2. The ends lost 4 bases at V and 6 bases at J; junction bases unmatched: 8. Germline V gives CDR1 ENHRY, CDR2 SYGVKD. The CDR3 has 14 residues. CDR3: CAISGAGEAKTQYF. CDR3 DNA, as far as it was read: TGTGCCATCAGTGGGGCGGGAGAAGCGAAGACC.

On this clone: Read coverage stops 3 residues before the CDR3 terminus; the germline J gene supplies the remainder. V is TRBV27 and J is TRBJ2-4; tentative D call: TRBD1 (8 bases). The germline CDR1 and CDR2 sequences are MNHEY and SMNVEV (reference sequence). The CDR3 consists of 18 residues. V lost 0 bases and J lost 9, with 24 bases in between. CDR3 sequence: CASSLSFGRGRGNIIQYF. The part of the CDR3 DNA that was read is TGTGCCAGCAGTTTATCTTTTGGCAGGGGGCGGGGGAACATCATT.

Note on this clone: The CDR3 end lies 3 residues beyond the end of the read and is filled in from the germline J gene. This chain uses TRBV18 with TRBJ2-2, with 9 bases that match TRBD1. The CDR3 contains 17 residues. With 4 bases clipped from V and 6 bases from J, the junction kept 12 bases outside the gene matches. Germline CDR1 KGHSH, CDR2 LQKENI. The CDR3 sequence: CASSRNRGRESAGELFF. The covered CDR3 bases are TGTGCCAGCTCACGGAACAGGGGGCGAGAGTCTGCCGGGGAG.

As for this clone: Sequencing ends 3 residues short of the CDR3 end; the germline J gene provides the rest. The rearrangement uses TRBV2 and TRBJ2-5; D is perhaps TRBD1 (5 bases). Germline V gene lookup returns CDR1 SNHLY and CDR2 FYNNEI. V gave up 7 bases and J gave up 7 bases, with 10 bases separating them. The CDR3 runs 11 residues. The CDR3 here is CASKGLGTQYF. CDR3 bases read: TGTGCCAGCAAGGGGCTCGGGACC. The entire variable domain, with the rest obtained from reference TRBV2 and TRBJ2-5, is as follows: EPEVTQTPSHQVTQMGQEVILRCVPISNHLYFYWYRQILGQKVEFLVSFYNNEISEKSEIFDDQFSVERPDGSNFTLKIRSTKLEDSAMYFCASKGLGTQYFGPGTRLLVL.

The sequenced CDR3 bases are TGTGCCAGCAGCTACACAGGGACAACTAATGAAAAA. The encoded protein is CASSYTGTTNEK. The full CDR3 is CASSYTGTTNEKLFF. This rearrangement joins TRBV7-9 to TRBJ1-4; tentatively, D is TRBD1 (6 bases). The CDR3 extends 3 residues past the end of the read, so its final part is completed from the germline J gene. Trimming pared 4 bases from V and 0 bases from J, leaving 9 bases between. The germline gives CDR1 SEHNR, CDR2 FQNEAQ (reference sequence). The CDR3 covers 15 residues. The full variable domain, rest sourced from reference TRBV7-9 and TRBJ1-4, is DTGVSQNPRHKITKRGQNVTFRCDPISEHNRLYWYRQTLGQGPEFLTYFQNEAQLEKSRLLSDRFSAERPKGSFSTLEIQRTEQGDSAMYLCASSYTGTTNEKLFFGSGTQLSVL.

A remark on this clone: The read is 3 residues too short to cover the CDR3 end, so that end is filled in from the germline J gene. V usage is TRBV7-9 and J usage is TRBJ1-6; TRBD1 aligns across 8 bases. V was clipped by 6 bases and J by 10 bases; unmatched bases: 2. The CDR3 is 12 amino acids. The germline CDR1 and CDR2 sequences are SEHNR and FQNEAQ (reference sequence). CDR3 residues: CASRDRDSPLHF. The DNA read from the CDR3 is TGTGCCAGCAGGGACAGGGACTCACCC.

Concerning this clone itself: Read coverage stops 3 residues before the CDR3 terminus; the germline J gene supplies the remainder. The chain couples TRBV6-2 or TRBV6-3 to TRBJ2-3; 7 nucleotides agree with TRBD2. V dropped 4 bases and J dropped 5; count of bases not matched to a gene: 3. The CDR3 spans 13 residues. Looked up from germline, CDR1 is MNHEY and CDR2 is SVGEGT. CDR3 sequence reads: CASSSRTRDTQYF. The CDR3 DNA, read in part, is TGTGCCAGCAGTTCACGGACTAGAGATACG.

Concerning this clone: The read ends 3 residues before the CDR3 terminus; that terminus is restored from the germline J gene. The rearrangement links TRBV30 to TRBJ2-3, with D maybe TRBD2 (7 bases). Germline loops: CDR1 GTSNPN, CDR2 SVGIG (reference sequence). The CDR3 totals 14 residues. Trimming stripped 3 bases from V and 4 bases from J, with 14 bases between. The sequenced CDR3 bases are TGTGCCTGGAGCCTGGGGGGGCCGGCAGATACG. It encodes CAWSLGGPADT. The entire CDR3 protein is CAWSLGGPADTQYF.